Listed below are T cell receptor beta chains from one sample, sequenced in a study of blood T cell repertoires in COVID-19. Measured with immunoSEQ multiplex PCR; TCRdb has only the in-frame clones, and not every one. In the table there are 200,000 to 250,000 clones, 80% of which are singletons. The sample comprised peripheral blood. The receptors were sampled from a woman in her 70s with acute or convalescent COVID-19. Each CDR3 is given with its conserved first and last residue. A D gene is named only where the DNA matches it firmly. Rows may omit the clone size; those that give it use once, few, many or a size class.

TRBV5-1,TRBJ2-3,TRBD1,-,TGCGCCAGCAGACCACAAACAGGGGTTGATACGCAGTATTTT,CASRPQTGVDTQYF
TRBV9,TRBJ2-3,TRBD2,-,TGTGCCAGCAGCGTAACTAGCGGGGGCCCAATTTATCTTACTAGCACAGATACGCAGTATTTT,CASSVTSGGPIYLTSTDTQYF
TRBV29-1,TRBJ1-1,TRBD1,-,TGCAGCGTTGTGGGACAGGGAGACACTGAAGCTTTCTTT,CSVVGQGDTEAFF
TRBV7-2,TRBJ2-5,TRBD2,-,TGTGCCAGCAGCAATAGACTAGCGGAAGAAGAGACCCAGTACTTC,CASSNRLAEEETQYF
TRBV29-1,TRBJ2-5,-,-,TGCAGCGTTGAAGAACGAGGGTTGGAGACCCAGTACTTC,CSVEERGLETQYF
TRBV7-2,TRBJ2-2,-,-,TGTGCCAGCAGCCGTGTGGGGCTAGCCGGGGAGCTGTTTTTT,CASSRVGLAGELFF
TRBV29-1,TRBJ2-1,TRBD2,-,TGCAGCGTTGTAAAAGCGGGGCGCGCTGAGCAGTTCTTC,CSVVKAGRAEQFF
TRBV19,TRBJ1-6,-,-,TGTGCCAGTAGTATTGAGGTCCGGTCACCCCTCCACTTT,CASSIEVRSPLHF
TRBV30,TRBJ1-2,TRBD1,-,TGTGCCTGGCGCACAGGGGGCGTCTATGGCTACACCTTC,CAWRTGGVYGYTF
TRBV5-1,TRBJ1-1,-,-,TGCGCCAGCAGCTTCGGACAGTCTGGGGTGAACACTGAAGCTTTCTTT,CASSFGQSGVNTEAFF
TRBV20-1,TRBJ2-1,-,-,TGCAGTGCTAGTAACCCGGTGGATGAGCAGTTCTTC,CSASNPVDEQFF
TRBV11-3,TRBJ2-3,-,-,TGTGCCAGCAGCTTAAACACAGCAAATACGCAGTATTTT,CASSLNTANTQYF
TRBV12-5,TRBJ2-5,-,-,TGTGCTAGTGGTCCCCCGCGGGGAGAGACCCAGTACTTC,CASGPPRGETQYF
TRBV9,TRBJ2-5,TRBD2,-,TGTGCCAGCAGCGTAAGCGGGGGCCACCAAGAGACCCAGTACTTC,CASSVSGGHQETQYF
TRBV2,TRBJ2-5,-,-,TGTGCCAGCAGTGGCACCGGGCTCCCCGGGGGGACCCAGTACTTC,CASSGTGLPGGTQYF
TRBV7-9,TRBJ2-7,-,few,TGTGCCAGCAGCCCTACAGTTGGGGCCGCCGAGCAGTACTTC,CASSPTVGAAEQYF
TRBV6-2/TRBV6-3,TRBJ2-3,-,-,TGTGCCAGCAGTTACCCCCGGCGGGCCTCAGATACGCAGTATTTT,CASSYPRRASDTQYF
TRBV6-5,TRBJ2-5,TRBD1,-,TGTGCCAGCAGTTATTTGCCGGGACAGGCTAGCGAGACCCAGTACTTC,CASSYLPGQASETQYF
TRBV15,TRBJ2-2,TRBD2,-,TGTGCCACCAGCACCGCGGGGGGGGACACCGGGGAGCTGTTTTTT,CATSTAGGDTGELFF
TRBV4-1,TRBJ2-1,TRBD1,-,TGCGCCAGCAGGGACCGGGACAGGGACCCCTACAATGAGCAGTTCTTC,CASRDRDRDPYNEQFF
TRBV15,TRBJ1-4,-,-,TGTGCCACCAGCAGAGCTTCGGGTTTTAGTGAAAAACTGTTTTTT,CATSRASGFSEKLFF
TRBV3-1/TRBV3-2,TRBJ2-1,-,-,TGTGCCAGCAGAAGGTTGGGGGCACTTCTCGATGAGCAGTTCTTC,CASRRLGALLDEQFF
TRBV5-5,TRBJ2-5,TRBD2,-,TGTGCCAGCAGCTTGGTTCAGGGAGGGGAGACCCAGTACTTC,CASSLVQGGETQYF
TRBV12-2,TRBJ1-2,-,-,TGTGCAAGTCGCTCCTCCGGCAGGGGGGCCTCCTATGGCTACACCTTC,CASRSSGRGASYGYTF
TRBV21-1,TRBJ1-1,-,-,TGTGCCAGCGTAAGGGGGCCCCGCTCGGGTGAAGCTTTCTTT,CASVRGPRSGEAFF
TRBV18,TRBJ1-5,TRBD1,once,TGTGCCAGCTCACCCCAGCGGGCAGGGGGAAATCAGCCCCAGCATTTT,CASSPQRAGGNQPQHF
TRBV6-1,TRBJ2-1,-,few,TGTGCCAGCAGTGAATCGGACAGAAACAATGAGCAGTTCTTC,CASSESDRNNEQFF
TRBV3-1/TRBV3-2,TRBJ2-7,TRBD2,-,TGTGCCAGCAGCCGTAAATCCGGGACTAGCGGCCACTACGAGCAGTACTTC,CASSRKSGTSGHYEQYF
TRBV18,TRBJ2-5,-,-,TGTGCCAGCTCACCTGACAGGATGGAGACCCAGTACTTC,CASSPDRMETQYF
TRBV27,TRBJ2-5,-,few,TGTGCCAGCAGCGACACGTTCCCACCCATGACCCAGTACTTC,CASSDTFPPMTQYF
TRBV11-3,TRBJ2-1,-,-,TGTGCCAGCAGCTTACGCTGGCAGGTCAGTGAGCAGTTCTTC,CASSLRWQVSEQFF
TRBV24-1,TRBJ2-2,TRBD2,few,TGTGCCACCAGTGATCCACGGACTAGCGGTACCACCGGGGAGCTGTTTTTT,CATSDPRTSGTTGELFF
TRBV5-5,TRBJ2-1,-,once,TGTGCCAGCAGCTTGGCCCAGGGGTTTGAGCAGTTCTTC,CASSLAQGFEQFF
TRBV6-2/TRBV6-3,TRBJ1-2,-,-,TGTGCCAGCAGTTATCAGAGGGCGCCCGACTATGGCTACACCTTC,CASSYQRAPDYGYTF
TRBV7-2,TRBJ2-1,TRBD1,few,TGTGCCAGCAGCCCGAGACAGGGGGCTTACAATGAGCAGTTCTTC,CASSPRQGAYNEQFF
TRBV6-5,TRBJ1-6,-,-,TGTGCCAGCCGTCCCAGGGGAAATTCACCCCTCCACTTT,CASRPRGNSPLHF
TRBV3-1/TRBV3-2,TRBJ2-1,TRBD2,-,TGTGCCAGCAGCCAAGGTCAACTAGCGGGGGTGCACAATGAGCAGTTCTTC,CASSQGQLAGVHNEQFF